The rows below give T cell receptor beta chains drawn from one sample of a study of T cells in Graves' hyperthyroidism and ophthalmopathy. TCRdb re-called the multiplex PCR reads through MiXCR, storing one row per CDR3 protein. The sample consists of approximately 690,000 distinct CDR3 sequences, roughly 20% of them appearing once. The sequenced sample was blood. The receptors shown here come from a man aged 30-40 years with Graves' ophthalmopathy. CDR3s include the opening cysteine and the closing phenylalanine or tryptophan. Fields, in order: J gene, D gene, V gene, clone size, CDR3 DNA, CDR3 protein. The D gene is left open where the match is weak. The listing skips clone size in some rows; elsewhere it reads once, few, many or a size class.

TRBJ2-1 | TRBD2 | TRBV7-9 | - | TGTGCCAGCAGCCGTCGGGGGGATCCCTACAATGAGCAGTTCTTC | CASSRRGDPYNEQFF
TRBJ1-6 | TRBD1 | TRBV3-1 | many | TGTGCCAGCAGCCGGACCGGGACAGGGTTAGGTTCACCCCTCCACTTT | CASSRTGTGLGSPLHF
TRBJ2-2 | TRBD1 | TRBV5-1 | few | TGCGCCAGCAGCTTGGGGGGACAGGGCACCGGGGAGCTGTTTTTT | CASSLGGQGTGELFF
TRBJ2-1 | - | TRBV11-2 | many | TGTGCCAGCAGCTTAGTAGGGGCGTACAATGAGCAGTTCTTC | CASSLVGAYNEQFF
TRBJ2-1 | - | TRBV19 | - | TGTGCCAGTTCGAGGACGATTTACAATGAGCAGTTCTTC | CASSRTIYNEQFF
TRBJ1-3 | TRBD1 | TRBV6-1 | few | TGTGCCAGCAGGGAGAGGGGGCCTGGAAACACCATATATTTT | CASRERGPGNTIYF
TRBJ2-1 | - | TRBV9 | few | TGTGCCAGCAGCGTAGGGGGGGCGCAGGGGAATGAGCAGTTCTTC | CASSVGGAQGNEQFF
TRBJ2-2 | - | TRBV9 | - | TGTGCCAGCACCCCTAGTACTCCGACCGGGGAGCTGTTTTTT | CASTPSTPTGELFF
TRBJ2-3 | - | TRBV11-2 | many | TGTGCCAGCAGCTTCCCCCAGGCCTCGGATACGCAGTATTTT | CASSFPQASDTQYF
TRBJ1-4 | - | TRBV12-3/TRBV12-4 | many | TGTGCCAGCAGGTACAATGAAAAACTGTTTTTT | CASRYNEKLFF
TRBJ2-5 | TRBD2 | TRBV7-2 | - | TGTGCCAGCAGCTTAGTTTTGGGGACTAGCGGGCAAGAGACCCAGTACTTC | CASSLVLGTSGQETQYF
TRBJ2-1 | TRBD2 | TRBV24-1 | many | TGTGCCACCAGTGATTTTCCTAGCGGGAGTCTTGAGCAGTTCTTC | CATSDFPSGSLEQFF
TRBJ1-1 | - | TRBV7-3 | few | TGTGCCAGCAGCTTAACTGTAGGGCTAGGGAACACTGAAGCTTTCTTT | CASSLTVGLGNTEAFF
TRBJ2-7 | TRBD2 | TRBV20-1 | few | TGCAGTGCTAGAGATCGAAAAGGGGGACTAGCGGCAGCCTACGAGCAGTACTTC | CSARDRKGGLAAAYEQYF
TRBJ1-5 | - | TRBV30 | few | TGTGCCTGGAGCCTAAAGGACAGCAATCAGCCCCAGCATTTT | CAWSLKDSNQPQHF
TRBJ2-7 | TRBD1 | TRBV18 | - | TGTGCCAGCTCATCCGACAGGGGGTTCTTCCACGAGCAGTACTTC | CASSSDRGFFHEQYF
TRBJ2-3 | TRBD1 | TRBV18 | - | TGTGCCAGCTCCCCGCCGGGACAGGGGCCAGATACGCAGTATTTT | CASSPPGQGPDTQYF
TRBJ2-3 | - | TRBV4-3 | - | TGCGCCAGCAGCCAAGAATACCCCACAGATACGCAGTATTTT | CASSQEYPTDTQYF
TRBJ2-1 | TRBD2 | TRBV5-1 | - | TGCGCCAGCAGCCGAGCGGGAGGTTCTGAGCAGTTCTTC | CASSRAGGSEQFF
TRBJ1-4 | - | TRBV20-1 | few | TGCAGTGCTACCGACAGGACAACTAATGAAAAACTGTTTTTT | CSATDRTTNEKLFF
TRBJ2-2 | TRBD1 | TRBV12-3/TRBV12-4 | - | TGTGCCAGCAGTTTAGACAGGGGGCTCTATACCAACACCGGGGAGCTGTTTTTT | CASSLDRGLYTNTGELFF
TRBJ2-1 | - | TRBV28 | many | TGTGCCAGCAGGGGGCGCTGGAATGAGCAGTTCTTC | CASRGRWNEQFF
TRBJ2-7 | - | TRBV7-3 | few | TGTGCCAGCAGCTTAGCTATCGGTGGAGAGCAGTACTTC | CASSLAIGGEQYF